The sequence of this TCR beta chain was determined in a study of response to subunit inactivated influenza vaccine. In TCRdb, the RT-PCR reads were re-called with MiXCR into one record per CDR3 protein. The sample consists of 490,000 or so distinct CDR3 sequences, less than 10% of them appearing once. This clonotype was seen ten or more times. Looked up from germline, CDR1 is SGHAT and CDR2 is FQNNGV. V lost 4 bases and J lost 6, with 8 bases in between. CDR3 length equals 12 residues. The sequencing here drew on PBMCs from blood, taken roughly 24 months after vaccination. The sequence derives from a man aged 50-75 years who received an inactivated influenza vaccine. This chain uses TRBV11-2 with TRBJ2-3; D is ambiguous. CDR3 nucleotides: TGTGCCAGCAGCTCGAGTGTGGATACGCAGTATTTT. Translation: CASSSSVDTQYF.